Shown below are 8 T cell receptor beta chains from a single sample sequenced in a study of graft-versus-host responses after intestinal transplantation. Repertoires were generated with immunoSEQ multiplex PCR, while TCRdb's copy carries only in-frame clones and drops some. The top ten clones hold around 0.82% of a sample with roughly 20,000 clones, about 38% of them seen once. This specimen was alloreactive CD4+ T cells from a mixed lymphocyte reaction culture, taken before intestinal transplant. Indicated subset: CFSE-low proliferating T cells sorted from roughly six-day pre-transplant mixed lymphocyte reaction (GvH or HvG direction). The source is a human patient who received an intestinal transplant.

This clone has a handful of counts. The chain joins TRBV2 to TRBJ1-5; TRBD1 matches at 12 bases. J gave up 15 bases and V 6 bases, and 6 bases lay outside the gene matches. CDR3 length: 12 amino acids. Germline-derived CDR1 and CDR2 are SNHLY and FYNNEI. As DNA, the CDR3 is TGTGCCAGCAGAGGGGACAGGGGGCGGTGGCATTTT. Translating it yields CASRGDRGRWHF. Full variable domain (missing parts from reference TRBV2 and TRBJ1-5): EPEVTQTPSHQVTQMGQEVILRCVPISNHLYFYWYRQILGQKVEFLVSFYNNEISEKSEIFDDQFSVERPDGSNFTLKIRSTKLEDSAMYFCASRGDRGRWHFGDGTRLSIL.

This clone turned up a few times. The chain carries TRBV25-1 and TRBJ1-1; D is unclear. Trimming pared 3 bases from V and 5 bases from J, leaving 13 bases between. The CDR3 contains 14 residues. The germline gives CDR1 MGHDK, CDR2 SYGVNS. This CDR3 reads CASSDSLLITEAFF. The DNA for the CDR3 is TGTGCCAGCAGTGACAGCTTACTAATTACTGAAGCTTTCTTT. The full variable domain, its missing parts supplied by reference TRBV25-1 and TRBJ1-1, is EADIYQTPRYLVIGTGKKITLECSQTMGHDKMYWYQQDPGMELHLIHYSYGVNSTEKGDLSSESTVSRIRTEHFPLTLESARPSHTSQYLCASSDSLLITEAFFGQGTRLTVV.

The CDR3 bases are TGTGCCAGCACCAAGCCCCCTGGTGGCTACACCTTC. As protein: CASTKPPGGYTF. This chain joins TRBV6-1 and TRBJ1-2; D uncertain. Germline values: CDR1 MNHNS, CDR2 SASEGT. V gave up 7 bases and J gave up 7 bases, with 13 bases separating them. This CDR3 is 12 amino acids long.

The V gene is TRBV6-1, the J gene TRBJ1-3, with TRBD1 as a possible D gene (5 bases). Germline V gene sequence: CDR1 MNHNS, CDR2 SASEGT. Trimming took 8 bases from V and 6 from J, leaving 8 bases between them. The CDR3 has 11 residues. The DNA for the CDR3 is TGTGCCAGCGGACACTTAAACACCATATATTTT. Residues: CASGHLNTIYF.

This clone was counted a few times. The chain is built from TRBV10-2 and TRBJ2-3, with D possibly being TRBD1 or TRBD2 (6 bases each). This CDR3 is 16 amino acids long. V lost 5 bases and J lost 1, with 16 bases in between. CDR1 is WSHSY and CDR2 is SAAADI in the germline V gene. The CDR3 sequence is CASSWGALDGTDTQYF. As DNA, the CDR3 is TGCGCCAGCAGTTGGGGGGCTCTAGATGGCACAGATACGCAGTATTTT.

This clone was counted between two and nine times. The chain is built from TRBV18 and TRBJ2-6; D call uncertain. This CDR3 has 17 amino acids. V was cut by 3 bases and J by 6 bases, with 18 bases left in between. CDR1 is KGHSH, CDR2 LQKENI, per germline. DNA of the CDR3: TGTGCCAGCTCACCCAACCCGAAGTTGGTGCAGGCCAACGTCCTGACTTTC. The encoded protein is CASSPNPKLVQANVLTF.

The gene calls are TRBV6-5 and TRBJ1-5, with unresolved D. Looked up from germline, CDR1 is MNHEY and CDR2 is SVGAGI. V was trimmed by 0 bases and J by 0 bases, leaving 6 bases between them. The CDR3 spans 15 residues. CDR3 amino acids: CASSYSVYSNQPQHF. The CDR3 DNA reads TGTGCCAGCAGTTACTCGGTTTATAGCAATCAGCCCCAGCATTTT.

The chain combines TRBV11-3 with TRBJ2-1; TRBD1 matches at 8 bases. J lost 2 bases, V lost 5 bases, and 8 bases had no gene match. This CDR3 is 16 amino acids long. Germline loops: CDR1 SGHNT, CDR2 YENEEA. CDR3 coding DNA: TGTGCCAGCAGCCAACCTCGGACAGGGCCCTACAATGAGCAGTTCTTC. As protein: CASSQPRTGPYNEQFF.